These 5 T cell receptor beta chains share one sample of origin, sequenced in a study of blood T cell repertoires in COVID-19 (dated by TCRdb to the early 2020s). Libraries were built with the immunoSEQ multiplex PCR assay. The immuneACCESS repertoire file appears here via TCRdb, limited to in-frame rearrangements. These files lack a portion of the clones; in checked studies, under half of the deficit traces to unresolved V genes, and the cause of the others is not known. Within this sample are some 150,000 clones, with 75% to 90% of them counted one time only. Roughly 15% of the sample is held by the ten biggest clonotypes. Source material: peripheral blood. Source of these receptors: a woman aged 40 to 50 with acute or convalescent COVID-19.

J is TRBJ2-1 and V is TRBV11-2, with 12 bases aligning to TRBD1. The J segment lost 7 bases and the V segment lost 5 bases, leaving 9 bases of the junction unmatched. Germline lookup yields CDR1 SGHAT and CDR2 FQNNGV. This CDR3 is 16 amino acids long. DNA for the CDR3: TGTGCCAGCAGCCCTGTGGGACAGGGGGCGCTTAATGAGCAGTTCTTC. It encodes CASSPVGQGALNEQFF.

This chain joins TRBV7-9 and TRBJ1-1; weak D call: TRBD1 (6 bases). Germline lookup yields CDR1 SEHNR and CDR2 FQNEAQ (reference sequence). The CDR3 is made up of 16 amino acids. V was clipped by 5 bases and J by 0 bases, with 16 bases between them. Written as DNA, the CDR3 is TGTGCCAGCAGCCCGGGACAAATAGACATGAACACTGAAGCTTTCTTT. This gives the protein CASSPGQIDMNTEAFF.

CDR3 DNA sequence: TGTGCCAGCAGTACGGGACAACTCACAGATACGCAGTATTTT. Its translation: CASSTGQLTDTQYF. V and J are TRBV6-5 and TRBJ2-3, with D possibly matching TRBD1 (6 bases). V lost 5 bases and J 2 bases, leaving 11 bases between the germline ends. Germline CDR1 MNHEY, CDR2 SVGAGI. This CDR3 is 14 amino acids long.

This rearrangement joins TRBV7-9 to TRBJ1-3, with TRBD1 matching over 7 bases. The V and J ends lost 5 bases and 0 bases, in that order; junction bases with no gene match: 7. This CDR3 has 16 residues. Germline V gene data show CDR1 as SEHNR and CDR2 as FQNEAQ (reference sequence). Written as DNA, the CDR3 is TGTGCCAGCAGCCCCCGACAGGGCCTCTCTGGAAACACCATATATTTT. Translation gives CASSPRQGLSGNTIYF. Together with reference TRBV7-9 and TRBJ1-3, the CDR3 gives the full variable domain: DTGVSQNPRHKITKRGQNVTFRCDPISEHNRLYWYRQTLGQGPEFLTYFQNEAQLEKSRLLSDRFSAERPKGSFSTLEIQRTEQGDSAMYLCASSPRQGLSGNTIYFGEGSWLTVV.

The chain uses TRBV19 and TRBJ1-3; tentatively, D is TRBD1 (5 bases). The CDR3 loop spans 16 amino acids. The V gene's germline CDR1 is LNHDA and CDR2 SQIVND (reference sequence). The V end was cut by 4 bases, the J end by 1 base, with 14 bases between. The CDR3 is CASSRDARGSGNTIYF. The CDR3 nucleotides read TGTGCCAGTAGTAGGGACGCCCGGGGGTCTGGAAACACCATATATTTT.